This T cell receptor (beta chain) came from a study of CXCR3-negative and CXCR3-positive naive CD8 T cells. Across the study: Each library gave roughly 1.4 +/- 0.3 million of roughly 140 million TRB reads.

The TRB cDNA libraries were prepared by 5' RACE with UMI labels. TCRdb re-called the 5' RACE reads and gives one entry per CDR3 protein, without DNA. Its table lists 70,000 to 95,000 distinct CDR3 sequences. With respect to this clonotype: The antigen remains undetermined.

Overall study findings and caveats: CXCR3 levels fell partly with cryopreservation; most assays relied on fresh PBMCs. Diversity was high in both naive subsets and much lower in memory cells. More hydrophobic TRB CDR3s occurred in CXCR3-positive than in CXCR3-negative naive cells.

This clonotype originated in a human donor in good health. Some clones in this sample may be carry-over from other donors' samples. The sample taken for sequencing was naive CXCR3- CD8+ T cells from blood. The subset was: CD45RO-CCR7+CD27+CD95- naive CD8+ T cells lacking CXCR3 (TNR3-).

The CDR3 loop is CASSNAWSTEAFF. The V gene is TRBV6-2 or TRBV6-3, the J gene TRBJ1-1. The CDR3 spans 13 residues. CDR1 is MNHEY and CDR2 is SVGEGT in the germline V gene.